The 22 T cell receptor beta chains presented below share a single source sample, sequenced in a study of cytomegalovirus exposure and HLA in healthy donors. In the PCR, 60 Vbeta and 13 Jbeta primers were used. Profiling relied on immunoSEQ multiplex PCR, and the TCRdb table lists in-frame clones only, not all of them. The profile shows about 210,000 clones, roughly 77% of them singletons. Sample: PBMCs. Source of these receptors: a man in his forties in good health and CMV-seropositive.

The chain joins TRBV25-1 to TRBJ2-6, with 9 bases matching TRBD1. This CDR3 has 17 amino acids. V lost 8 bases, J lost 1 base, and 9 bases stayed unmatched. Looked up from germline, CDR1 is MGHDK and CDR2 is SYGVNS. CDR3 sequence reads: CASGPGTGRSGANVLTF. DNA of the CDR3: TGTGCCAGCGGCCCCGGGACAGGGAGGTCTGGGGCCAACGTCCTGACTTTC.

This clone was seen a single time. This CDR3 is CASSPQGPYSGANVLTF. The CDR3 DNA sequence: TGTGCCAGTAGTCCACAGGGGCCTTACTCTGGGGCCAACGTCCTGACTTTC. The chain combines TRBV19 with TRBJ2-6; 7 bases fit TRBD1. Germline assignment: CDR1 LNHDA and CDR2 SQIVND (reference sequence). The junction had 7 bases not matched to a gene; V was cut back by 5 bases and J by 0 bases. The CDR3 contains 17 residues.

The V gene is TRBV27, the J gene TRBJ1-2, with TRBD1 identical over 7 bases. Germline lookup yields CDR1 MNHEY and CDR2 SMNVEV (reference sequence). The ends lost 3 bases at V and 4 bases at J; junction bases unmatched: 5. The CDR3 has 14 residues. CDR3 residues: CASSLAGGGYGYTF. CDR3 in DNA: TGTGCCAGCAGTTTGGCAGGGGGAGGCTATGGCTACACCTTC.

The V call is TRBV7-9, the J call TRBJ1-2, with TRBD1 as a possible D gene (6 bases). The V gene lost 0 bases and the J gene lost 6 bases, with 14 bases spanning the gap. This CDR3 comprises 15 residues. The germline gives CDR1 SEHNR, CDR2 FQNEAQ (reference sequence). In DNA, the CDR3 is TGTGCCAGCAGCTTAGCCCGAACAGGGAGAGATGGCTACACCTTC. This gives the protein CASSLARTGRDGYTF.

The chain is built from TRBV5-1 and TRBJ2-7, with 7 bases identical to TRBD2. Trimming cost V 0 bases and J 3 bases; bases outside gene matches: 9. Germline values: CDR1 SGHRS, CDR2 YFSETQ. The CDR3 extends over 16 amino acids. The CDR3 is CASSLGYSGIDYEQYF. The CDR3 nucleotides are TGCGCCAGCAGCTTGGGGTACAGCGGGATCGACTACGAGCAGTACTTC. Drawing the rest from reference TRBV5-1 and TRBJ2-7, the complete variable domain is KAGVTQTPRYLIKTRGQQVTLSCSPISGHRSVSWYQQTPGQGLQFLFEYFSETQRNKGNFPGRFSGRQFSNSRSEMNVSTLELGDSALYLCASSLGYSGIDYEQYFGPGTRLTVT.

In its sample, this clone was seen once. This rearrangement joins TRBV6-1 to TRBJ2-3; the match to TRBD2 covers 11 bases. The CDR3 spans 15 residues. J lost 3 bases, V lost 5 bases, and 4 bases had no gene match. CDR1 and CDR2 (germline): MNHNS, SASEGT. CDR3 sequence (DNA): TGTGCCAGCAGTCCTCGGACTAGCGGGACAGATACGCAGTATTTT. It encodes CASSPRTSGTDTQYF.

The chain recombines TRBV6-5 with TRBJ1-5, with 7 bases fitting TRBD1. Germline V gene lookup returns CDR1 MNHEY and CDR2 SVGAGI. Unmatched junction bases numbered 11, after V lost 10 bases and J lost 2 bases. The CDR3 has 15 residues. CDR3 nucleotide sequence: TGTGCCATCCGCTCAGGGGGAGGAGGCAATCAGCCCCAGCATTTT. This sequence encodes CAIRSGGGGNQPQHF.

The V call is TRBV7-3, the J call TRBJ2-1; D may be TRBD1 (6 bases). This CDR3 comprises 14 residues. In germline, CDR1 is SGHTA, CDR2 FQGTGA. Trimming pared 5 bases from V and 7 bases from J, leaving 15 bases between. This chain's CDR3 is CASSLDWTANEQFF. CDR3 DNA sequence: TGTGCCAGCAGCCTAGACTGGACAGCTAATGAGCAGTTCTTC.

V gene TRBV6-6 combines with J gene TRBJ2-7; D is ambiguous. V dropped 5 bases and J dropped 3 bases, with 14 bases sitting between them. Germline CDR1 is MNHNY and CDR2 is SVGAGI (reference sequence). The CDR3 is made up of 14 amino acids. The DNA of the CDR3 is TGTGCCAGCAGTCCTAGAAGGAGCTACTACGAGCAGTACTTC. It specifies CASSPRRSYYEQYF.

This CDR3 reads CASSFWTSGTLGTGELFF. The CDR3 DNA is TGTGCCAGCAGCTTCTGGACTAGCGGGACCTTGGGCACCGGGGAGCTGTTTTTT. This sequence joins TRBV5-6 and TRBJ2-2, with 12 positions matching TRBD2. The CDR3 extends over 18 amino acids. With V trimmed by 2 bases and J by 4 bases, 9 bases remained unmatched. In germline, CDR1 is SGHDT, CDR2 YYEEEE.

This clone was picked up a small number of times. The CDR3 nucleotides read TGTGCCAGTAGTATGAGGATTAGGGGCGAAGCTTTCTTT. Encoded protein: CASSMRIRGEAFF. The chain couples TRBV19 to TRBJ1-1, with TRBD1 as a possible D gene (5 bases). The V gene lost 3 bases and the J gene lost 8 bases, with 13 bases spanning the gap. CDR1 and CDR2 from the germline V gene are LNHDA and SQIVND (reference sequence). The CDR3 covers 13 residues.

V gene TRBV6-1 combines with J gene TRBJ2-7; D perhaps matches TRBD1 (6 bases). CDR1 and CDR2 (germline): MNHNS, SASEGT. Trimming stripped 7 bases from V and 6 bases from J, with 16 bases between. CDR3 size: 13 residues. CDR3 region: CASKGELGGEQYF. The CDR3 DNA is TGTGCCAGCAAGGGGGAGTTAGGGGGCGAGCAGTACTTC.

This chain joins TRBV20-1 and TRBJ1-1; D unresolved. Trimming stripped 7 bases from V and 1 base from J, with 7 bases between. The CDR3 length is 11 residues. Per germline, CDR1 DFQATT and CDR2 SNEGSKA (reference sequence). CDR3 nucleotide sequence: TGCAGTGTATTGAGGAACACTGAAGCTTTCTTT. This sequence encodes CSVLRNTEAFF.

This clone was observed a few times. The CDR3 region is CASSLGPRGGLMNTEAFF. CDR3 coding DNA: TGTGCCAGCAGCTTAGGACCCCGAGGGGGTCTAATGAACACTGAAGCTTTCTTT. The V and J genes are TRBV7-8 and TRBJ1-1, with D maybe TRBD1 (6 bases). Deletions cut 1 base from V and 0 bases from J, with 18 bases between. CDR3 length equals 18 residues. Germline CDR1 SGHVS, CDR2 FQNEAQ.

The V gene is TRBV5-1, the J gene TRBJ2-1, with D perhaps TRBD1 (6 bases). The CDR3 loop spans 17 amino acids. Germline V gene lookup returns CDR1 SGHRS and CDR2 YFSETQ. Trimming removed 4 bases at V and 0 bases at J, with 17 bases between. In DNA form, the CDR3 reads TGCGCCAGCAGCGGGGGCGGGTTGGGCTACTCCTACAATGAGCAGTTCTTC. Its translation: CASSGGGLGYSYNEQFF.

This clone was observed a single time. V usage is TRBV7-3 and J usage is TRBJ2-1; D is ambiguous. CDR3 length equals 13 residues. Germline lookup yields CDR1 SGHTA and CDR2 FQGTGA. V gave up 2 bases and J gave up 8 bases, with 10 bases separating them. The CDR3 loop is CASSLRPVHEQFF. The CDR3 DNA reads TGTGCCAGCAGCTTACGCCCAGTCCATGAGCAGTTCTTC.

In nucleotides, the CDR3 is TGTGCCAGCAGCTGGACTAGCGGGAGGATCTACGAGCAGTACTTC. It yields the protein CASSWTSGRIYEQYF. The gene calls are TRBV7-2 and TRBJ2-7, with 14 bases fitting TRBD2. Trimming took 4 bases from V and 3 from J; bases not matched to a gene: 2. Germline assignment: CDR1 SGHTA and CDR2 FQGNSA. This CDR3 region has 15 residues.

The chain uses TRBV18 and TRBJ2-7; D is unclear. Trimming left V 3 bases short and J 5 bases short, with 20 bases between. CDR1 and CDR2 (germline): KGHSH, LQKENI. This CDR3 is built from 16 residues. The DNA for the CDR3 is TGTGCCAGCTCACCGCTGGTAACTATTTCCGGAGACGAGCAGTACTTC. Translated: CASSPLVTISGDEQYF.

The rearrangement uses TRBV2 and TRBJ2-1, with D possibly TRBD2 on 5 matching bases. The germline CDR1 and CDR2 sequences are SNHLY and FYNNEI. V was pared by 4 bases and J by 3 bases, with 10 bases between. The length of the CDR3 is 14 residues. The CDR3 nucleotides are TGTGCCAGCAGTGGCTCCGGGGTCTACAATGAGCAGTTCTTC. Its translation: CASSGSGVYNEQFF. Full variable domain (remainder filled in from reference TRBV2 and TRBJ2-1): EPEVTQTPSHQVTQMGQEVILRCVPISNHLYFYWYRQILGQKVEFLVSFYNNEISEKSEIFDDQFSVERPDGSNFTLKIRSTKLEDSAMYFCASSGSGVYNEQFFGPGTRLTVL.

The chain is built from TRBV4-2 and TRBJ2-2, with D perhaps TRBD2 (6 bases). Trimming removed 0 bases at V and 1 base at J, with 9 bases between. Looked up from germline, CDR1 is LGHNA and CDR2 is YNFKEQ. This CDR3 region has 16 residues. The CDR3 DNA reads TGTGCCAGCAGCCAAGACAGCGGGCGGAACACCGGGGAGCTGTTTTTT. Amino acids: CASSQDSGRNTGELFF.

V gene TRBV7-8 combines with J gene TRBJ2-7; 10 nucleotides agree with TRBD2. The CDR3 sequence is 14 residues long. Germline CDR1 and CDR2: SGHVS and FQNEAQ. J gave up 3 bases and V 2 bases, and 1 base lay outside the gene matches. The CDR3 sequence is CASSLLAGDYEQYF. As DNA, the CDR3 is TGTGCCAGCAGCTTACTAGCGGGGGACTACGAGCAGTACTTC.

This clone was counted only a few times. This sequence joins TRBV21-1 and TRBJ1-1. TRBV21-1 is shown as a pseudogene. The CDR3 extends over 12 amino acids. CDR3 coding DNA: TGTGCCAGCAGCATGGCGGGGGATGGAGCTTTCTTT. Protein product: CASSMAGDGAFF.